These T cell receptor beta chains were read from a single sample in a study of cytomegalovirus exposure and HLA in healthy donors. Measured with immunoSEQ multiplex PCR; TCRdb has only the in-frame clones, and not every one. The sample table includes around 84,000 clones. The sample was PBMCs. Receptor source: a man under 40 in good health and CMV-seronegative. CDR3s include the opening cysteine and the closing phenylalanine or tryptophan. Each record gives: D gene, V gene, J gene, CDR3 DNA, CDR3 protein. The D gene is left open where the match is weak.

NA,TRBV2,TRBJ2-7,TGTGCCAGCAGTATCAGTTCCTACGAGCAGTACTTC,CASSISSYEQYF
NA,TRBV19,TRBJ1-1,TGTGCCAGTAGTATTCGGTCGAGGGGGAGTACTGGAGCTTTCTTT,CASSIRSRGSTGAFF
TRBD1,TRBV7-2,TRBJ1-1,TGTGCCAGCAGCAGAACGACAGGGGGCACTGAAGCTTTCTTT,CASSRTTGGTEAFF
TRBD2,TRBV2,TRBJ2-5,TGTGCCAGCAGTGATGTGGTACGGGGGGCCCAGTACTTC,CASSDVVRGAQYF
TRBD1,TRBV5-5,TRBJ2-7,TGTGCCAGCAGCGAGGACAGGAGGAGCTCCTACGAGCAGTACTTC,CASSEDRRSSYEQYF
NA,TRBV15,TRBJ2-2,TGTGCCACCAGCAGAGAAGATGCGGGGCTGACCGGGGAGCTGTTTTTT,CATSREDAGLTGELFF
NA,TRBV21-1,TRBJ2-1,TGTGCCAGCACCCCGACAGGGTCATCTCACAATGAGCAGTTCTTC,CASTPTGSSHNEQFF
NA,TRBV29-1,TRBJ1-1,TGCAGCGTTGCGTTCCGGGGGTTTGACACTGAAGCTTTCTTT,CSVAFRGFDTEAFF
NA,TRBV7-9,TRBJ2-3,TGTGCCAGCAGCACCATAGCCCGTTATGGGACAGATACGCAGTATTTT,CASSTIARYGTDTQYF
NA,TRBV14,TRBJ2-7,TGTGCCAGCAGCCTTTCCACAGGGATCGAGCAGTACTTC,CASSLSTGIEQYF
NA,TRBV9,TRBJ2-5,TGTGCCAGCAGCGCACGGGGGCGGGAGGAGACCCAGTACTTC,CASSARGREETQYF
NA,TRBV7-9,TRBJ2-7,TGTGCCAGCAGCTCCCCCCTTAGCGCCGCCTACGAGCAGTACTTC,CASSSPLSAAYEQYF
NA,TRBV4-3,TRBJ1-2,TGCGCCAGCAGCCAAAGGGGCAGGGGCCAATATGGCTACACCTTC,CASSQRGRGQYGYTF
NA,TRBV6-5,TRBJ2-1,TGTGCCAGCAGTTACTCGTTGCGGAATGAGCAGTTCTTC,CASSYSLRNEQFF